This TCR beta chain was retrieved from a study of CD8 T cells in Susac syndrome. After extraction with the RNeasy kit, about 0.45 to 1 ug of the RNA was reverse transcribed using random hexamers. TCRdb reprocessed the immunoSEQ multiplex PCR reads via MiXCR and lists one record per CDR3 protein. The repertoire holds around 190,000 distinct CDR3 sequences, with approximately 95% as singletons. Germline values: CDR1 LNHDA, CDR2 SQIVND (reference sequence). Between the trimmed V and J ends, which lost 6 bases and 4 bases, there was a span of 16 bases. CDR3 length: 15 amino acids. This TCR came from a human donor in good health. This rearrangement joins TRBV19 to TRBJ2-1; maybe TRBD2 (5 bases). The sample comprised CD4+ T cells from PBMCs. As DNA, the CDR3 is TGTGCCAGTAGACTGACGGGAAGTTCGTACAATGAGCAGTTCTTC. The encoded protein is CASRLTGSSYNEQFF. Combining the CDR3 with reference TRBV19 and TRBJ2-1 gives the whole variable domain DGGITQSPKYLFRKEGQNVTLSCEQNLNHDAMYWYRQDPGQGLRLIYYSQIVNDFQKGDIAEGYSVSREKKESFPLTVTSAQKNPTAFYLCASRLTGSSYNEQFFGPGTRLTVL.